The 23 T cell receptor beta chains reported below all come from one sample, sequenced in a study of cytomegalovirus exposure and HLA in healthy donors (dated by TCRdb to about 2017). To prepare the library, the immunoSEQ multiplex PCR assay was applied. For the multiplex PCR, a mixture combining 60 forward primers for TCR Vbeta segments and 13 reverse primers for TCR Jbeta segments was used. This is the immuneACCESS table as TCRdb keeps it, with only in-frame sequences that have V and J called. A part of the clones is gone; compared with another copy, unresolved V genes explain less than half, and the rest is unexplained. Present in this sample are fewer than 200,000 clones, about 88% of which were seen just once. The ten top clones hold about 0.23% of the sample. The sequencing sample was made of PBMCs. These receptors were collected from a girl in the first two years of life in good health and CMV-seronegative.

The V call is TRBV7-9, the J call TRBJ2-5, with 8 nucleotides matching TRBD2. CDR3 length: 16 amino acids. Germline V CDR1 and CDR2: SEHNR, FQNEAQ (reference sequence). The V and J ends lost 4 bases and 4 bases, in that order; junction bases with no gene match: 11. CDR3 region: CASSSLLTGGRETQYF. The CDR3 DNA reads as TGTGCCAGCAGCTCCCTCCTGACGGGGGGGCGAGAGACCCAGTACTTC.

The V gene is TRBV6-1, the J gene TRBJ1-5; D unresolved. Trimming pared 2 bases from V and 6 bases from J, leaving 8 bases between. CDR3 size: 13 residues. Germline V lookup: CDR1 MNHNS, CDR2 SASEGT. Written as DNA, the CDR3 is TGTGCCAGCAGTGAACGCGAGGGTCAGCCCCAGCATTTT. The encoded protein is CASSEREGQPQHF.

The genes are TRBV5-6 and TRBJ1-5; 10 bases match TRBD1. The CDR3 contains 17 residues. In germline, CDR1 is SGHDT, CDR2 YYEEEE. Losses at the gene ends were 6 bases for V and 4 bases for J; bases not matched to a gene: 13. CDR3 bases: TGTGCCAGCAAGTCCACCAGGACAGGGGGGAGGAATCAGCCCCAGCATTTT. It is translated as CASKSTRTGGRNQPQHF.

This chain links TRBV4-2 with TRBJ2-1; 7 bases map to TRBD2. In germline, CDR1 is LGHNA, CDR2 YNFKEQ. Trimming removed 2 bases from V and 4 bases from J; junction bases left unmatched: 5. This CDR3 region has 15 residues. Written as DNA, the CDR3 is TGTGCCAGCAGCCAAATGGCTAGCGGTTACAATGAGCAGTTCTTC. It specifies CASSQMASGYNEQFF.

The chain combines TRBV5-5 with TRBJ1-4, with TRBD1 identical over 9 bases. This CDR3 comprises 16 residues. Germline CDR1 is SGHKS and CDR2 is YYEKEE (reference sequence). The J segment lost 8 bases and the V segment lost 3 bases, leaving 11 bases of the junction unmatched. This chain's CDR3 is CASSSASGTGLEKLFF. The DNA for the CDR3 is TGTGCCAGCAGCTCAGCTTCCGGGACAGGGCTAGAAAAACTGTTTTTT.

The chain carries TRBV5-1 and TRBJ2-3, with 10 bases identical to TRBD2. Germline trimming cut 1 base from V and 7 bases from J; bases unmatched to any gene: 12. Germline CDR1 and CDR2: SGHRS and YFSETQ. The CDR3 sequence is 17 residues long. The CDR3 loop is CASSLKRAGGPGNTQYF. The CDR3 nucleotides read TGCGCCAGCAGCTTGAAGAGAGCGGGAGGGCCTGGAAATACGCAGTATTTT.

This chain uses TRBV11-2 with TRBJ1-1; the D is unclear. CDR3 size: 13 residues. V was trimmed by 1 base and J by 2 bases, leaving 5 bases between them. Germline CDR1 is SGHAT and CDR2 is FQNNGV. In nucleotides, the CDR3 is TGTGCCAGCAGCTTAGGTTTAAACACTGAAGCTTTCTTT. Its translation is CASSLGLNTEAFF.

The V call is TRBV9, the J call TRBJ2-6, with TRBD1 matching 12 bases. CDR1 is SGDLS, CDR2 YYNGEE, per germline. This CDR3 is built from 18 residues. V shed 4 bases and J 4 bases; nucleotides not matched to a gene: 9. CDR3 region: CASSTRDRGLSGANVLTF. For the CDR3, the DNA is TGTGCCAGCAGCACCCGGGACAGGGGGCTCTCAGGGGCCAACGTCCTGACTTTC.

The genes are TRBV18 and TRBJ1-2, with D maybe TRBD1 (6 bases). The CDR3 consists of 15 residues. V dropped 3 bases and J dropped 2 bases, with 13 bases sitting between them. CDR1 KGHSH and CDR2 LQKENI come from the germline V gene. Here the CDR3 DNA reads TGTGCCAGCTCACCTATGGACAGCGGAAACTATGGCTACACCTTC. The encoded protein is CASSPMDSGNYGYTF.

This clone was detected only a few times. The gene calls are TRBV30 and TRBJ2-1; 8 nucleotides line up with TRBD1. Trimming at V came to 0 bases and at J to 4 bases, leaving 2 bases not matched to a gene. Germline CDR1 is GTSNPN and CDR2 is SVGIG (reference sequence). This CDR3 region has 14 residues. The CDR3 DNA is TGTGCCTGGAGTGTTCAGGGGGCTTACAATGAGCAGTTCTTC. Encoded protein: CAWSVQGAYNEQFF.

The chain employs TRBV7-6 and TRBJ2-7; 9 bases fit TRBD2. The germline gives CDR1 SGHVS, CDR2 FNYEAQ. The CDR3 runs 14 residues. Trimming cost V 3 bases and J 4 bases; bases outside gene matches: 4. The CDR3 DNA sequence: TGTGCCAGCAGCTTTAGCGGGAGTAAATACGAGCAGTACTTC. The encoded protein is CASSFSGSKYEQYF.

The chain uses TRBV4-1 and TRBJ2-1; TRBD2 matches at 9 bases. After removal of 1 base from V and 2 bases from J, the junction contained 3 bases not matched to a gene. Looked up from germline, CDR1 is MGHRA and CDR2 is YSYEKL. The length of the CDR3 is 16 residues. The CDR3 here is CASSQVVAGAYNEQFF. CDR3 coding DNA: TGCGCCAGCAGCCAAGTGGTAGCGGGAGCCTACAATGAGCAGTTCTTC.

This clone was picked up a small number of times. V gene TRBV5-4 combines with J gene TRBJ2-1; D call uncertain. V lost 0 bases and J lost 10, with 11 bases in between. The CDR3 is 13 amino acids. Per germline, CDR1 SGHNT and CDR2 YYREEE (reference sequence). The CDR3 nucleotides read TGTGCCAGCAGCTTGGATCTTTCCAGGGAGCAGTTCTTC. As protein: CASSLDLSREQFF.

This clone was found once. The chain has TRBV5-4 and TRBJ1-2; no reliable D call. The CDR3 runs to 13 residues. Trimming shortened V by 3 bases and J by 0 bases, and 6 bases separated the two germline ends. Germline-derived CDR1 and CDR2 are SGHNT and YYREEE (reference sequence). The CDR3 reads CASSSNPNYGYTF. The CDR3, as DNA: TGTGCCAGCAGCTCAAATCCTAACTATGGCTACACCTTC.

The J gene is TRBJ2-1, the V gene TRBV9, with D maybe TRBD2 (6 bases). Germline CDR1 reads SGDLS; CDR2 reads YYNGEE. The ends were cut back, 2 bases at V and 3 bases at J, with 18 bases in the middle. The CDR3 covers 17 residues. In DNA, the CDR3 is TGTGCCAGCAGCGTTCAAGGACTAAGGGGTTACTACAATGAGCAGTTCTTC. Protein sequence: CASSVQGLRGYYNEQFF.

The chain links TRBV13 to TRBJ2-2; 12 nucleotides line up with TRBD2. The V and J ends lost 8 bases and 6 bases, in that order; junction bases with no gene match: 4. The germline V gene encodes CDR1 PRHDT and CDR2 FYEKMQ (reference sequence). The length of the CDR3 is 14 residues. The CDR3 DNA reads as TGTGCCAGCCGTCCTAGCGGGAGGGCCGGGGAGCTGTTTTTT. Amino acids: CASRPSGRAGELFF. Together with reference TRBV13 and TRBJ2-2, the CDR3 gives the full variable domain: AAGVIQSPRHLIKEKRETATLKCYPIPRHDTVYWYQQGPGQDPQFLISFYEKMQSDKGSIPDRFSAQQFSDYHSELNMSSLELGDSALYFCASRPSGRAGELFFGEGSRLTVL.

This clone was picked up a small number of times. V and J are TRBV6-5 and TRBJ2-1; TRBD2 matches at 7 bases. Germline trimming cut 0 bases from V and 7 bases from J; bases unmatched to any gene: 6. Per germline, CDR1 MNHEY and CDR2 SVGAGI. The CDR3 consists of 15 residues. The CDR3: CASSYSGTTRNEQFF. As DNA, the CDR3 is TGTGCCAGCAGTTACTCCGGGACTACCCGTAATGAGCAGTTCTTC.

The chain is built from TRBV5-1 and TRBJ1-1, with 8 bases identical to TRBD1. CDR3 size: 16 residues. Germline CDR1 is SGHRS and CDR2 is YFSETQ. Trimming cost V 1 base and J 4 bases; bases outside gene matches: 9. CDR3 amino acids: CASSLFATGAGTEAFF. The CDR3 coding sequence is TGCGCCAGCAGCTTGTTCGCGACAGGGGCGGGCACTGAAGCTTTCTTT.

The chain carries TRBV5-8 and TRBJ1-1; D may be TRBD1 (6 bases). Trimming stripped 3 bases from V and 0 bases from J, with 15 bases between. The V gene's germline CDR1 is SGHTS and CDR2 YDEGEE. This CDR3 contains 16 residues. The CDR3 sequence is CASSYFIGQMNTEAFF. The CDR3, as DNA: TGTGCCAGCAGCTACTTTATAGGACAGATGAACACTGAAGCTTTCTTT.

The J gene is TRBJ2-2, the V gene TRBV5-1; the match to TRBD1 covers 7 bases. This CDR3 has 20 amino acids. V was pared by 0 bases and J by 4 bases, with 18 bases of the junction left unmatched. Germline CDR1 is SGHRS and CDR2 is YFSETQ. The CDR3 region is CASSLGASTGVLGITGELFF. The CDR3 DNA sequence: TGCGCCAGCAGCTTGGGCGCCTCTACAGGGGTCCTCGGGATCACCGGGGAGCTGTTTTTT.

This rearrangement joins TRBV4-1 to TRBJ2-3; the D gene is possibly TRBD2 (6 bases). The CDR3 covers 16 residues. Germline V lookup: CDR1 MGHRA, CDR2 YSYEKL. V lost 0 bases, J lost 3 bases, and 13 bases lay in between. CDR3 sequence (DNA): TGCGCCAGCAGCCAAGAAGGGAGGAGTCAAACAGATACGCAGTATTTT. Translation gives CASSQEGRSQTDTQYF.

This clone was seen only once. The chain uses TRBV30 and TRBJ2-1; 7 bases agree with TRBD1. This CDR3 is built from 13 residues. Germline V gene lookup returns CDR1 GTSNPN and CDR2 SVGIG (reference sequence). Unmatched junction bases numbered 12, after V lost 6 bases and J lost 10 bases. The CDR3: CACNPTGATEQFF. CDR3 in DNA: TGTGCCTGCAACCCCACAGGGGCAACCGAGCAGTTCTTC.

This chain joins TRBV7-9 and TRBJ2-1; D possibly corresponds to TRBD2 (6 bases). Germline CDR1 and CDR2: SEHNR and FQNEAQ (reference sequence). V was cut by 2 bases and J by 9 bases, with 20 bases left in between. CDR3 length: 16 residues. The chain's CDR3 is CASSLFLAFPPPEQFF. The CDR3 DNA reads TGTGCCAGCAGCTTATTTCTAGCGTTTCCCCCCCCTGAGCAGTTCTTC. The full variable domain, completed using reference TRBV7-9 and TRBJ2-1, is DTGVSQNPRHKITKRGQNVTFRCDPISEHNRLYWYRQTLGQGPEFLTYFQNEAQLEKSRLLSDRFSAERPKGSFSTLEIQRTEQGDSAMYLCASSLFLAFPPPEQFFGPGTRLTVL.